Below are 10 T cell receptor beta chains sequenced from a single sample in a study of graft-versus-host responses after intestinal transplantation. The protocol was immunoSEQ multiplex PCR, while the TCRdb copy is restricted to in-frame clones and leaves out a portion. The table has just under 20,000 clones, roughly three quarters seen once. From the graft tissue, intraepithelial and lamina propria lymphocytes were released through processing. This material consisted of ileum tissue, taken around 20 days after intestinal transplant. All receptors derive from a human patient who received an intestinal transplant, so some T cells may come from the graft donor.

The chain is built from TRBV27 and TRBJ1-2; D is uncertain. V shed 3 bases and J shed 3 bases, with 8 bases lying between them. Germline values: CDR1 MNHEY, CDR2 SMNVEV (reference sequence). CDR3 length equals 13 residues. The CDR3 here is CASSLSRDYGYTF. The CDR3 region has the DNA TGTGCCAGCAGTTTGTCACGGGACTATGGCTACACCTTC.

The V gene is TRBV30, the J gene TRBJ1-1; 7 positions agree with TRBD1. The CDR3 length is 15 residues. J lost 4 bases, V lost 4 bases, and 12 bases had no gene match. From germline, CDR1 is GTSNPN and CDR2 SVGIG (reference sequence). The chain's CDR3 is CAWKVFDREGTEAFF. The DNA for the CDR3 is TGTGCCTGGAAGGTCTTCGACAGGGAAGGCACTGAAGCTTTCTTT. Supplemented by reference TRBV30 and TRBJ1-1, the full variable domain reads SQTIHQWPATLVQPVGSPLSLECTVEGTSNPNLYWYRQAAGRGLQLLFYSVGIGQISSEVPQNLSASRPQDRQFILSSKKLLLSDSGFYLCAWKVFDREGTEAFFGQGTRLTVV.

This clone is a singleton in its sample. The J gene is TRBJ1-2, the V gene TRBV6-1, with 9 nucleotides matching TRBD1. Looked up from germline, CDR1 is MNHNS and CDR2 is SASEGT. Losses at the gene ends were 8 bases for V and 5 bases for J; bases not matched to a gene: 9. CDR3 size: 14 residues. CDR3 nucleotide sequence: TGTGCCAGCTACTCGGGACAGGGAGGGTATGGCTACACCTTC. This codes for CASYSGQGGYGYTF.

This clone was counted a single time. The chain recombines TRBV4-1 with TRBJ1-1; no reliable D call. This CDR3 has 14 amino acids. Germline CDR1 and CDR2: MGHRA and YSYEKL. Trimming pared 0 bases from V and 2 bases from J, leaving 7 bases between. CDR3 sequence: CASSQDLGNTEAFF. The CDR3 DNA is TGCGCCAGCAGCCAAGATCTAGGTAACACTGAAGCTTTCTTT.

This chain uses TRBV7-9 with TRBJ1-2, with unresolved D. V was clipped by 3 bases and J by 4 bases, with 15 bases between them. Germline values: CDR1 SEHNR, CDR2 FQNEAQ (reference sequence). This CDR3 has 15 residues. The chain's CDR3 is CASSLHLGQAYGYTF. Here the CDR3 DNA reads TGTGCCAGCAGCTTGCACCTGGGTCAGGCCTATGGCTACACCTTC. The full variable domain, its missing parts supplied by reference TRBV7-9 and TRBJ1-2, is DTGVSQNPRHKITKRGQNVTFRCDPISEHNRLYWYRQTLGQGPEFLTYFQNEAQLEKSRLLSDRFSAERPKGSFSTLEIQRTEQGDSAMYLCASSLHLGQAYGYTFGSGTRLTVV.

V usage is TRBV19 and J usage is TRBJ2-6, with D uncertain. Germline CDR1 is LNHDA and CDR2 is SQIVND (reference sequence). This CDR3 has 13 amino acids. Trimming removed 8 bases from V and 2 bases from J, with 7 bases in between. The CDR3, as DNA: TGTGCCAGTTTCAGGACTGGGGCCAACGTCCTGACTTTC. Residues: CASFRTGANVLTF.

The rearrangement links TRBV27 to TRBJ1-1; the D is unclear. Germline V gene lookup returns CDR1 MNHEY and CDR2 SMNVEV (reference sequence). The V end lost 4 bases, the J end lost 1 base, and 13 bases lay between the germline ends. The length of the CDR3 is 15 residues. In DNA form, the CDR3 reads TGTGCCAGCAGTTCTAACCGGTTATGGAACACTGAAGCTTTCTTT. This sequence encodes CASSSNRLWNTEAFF.

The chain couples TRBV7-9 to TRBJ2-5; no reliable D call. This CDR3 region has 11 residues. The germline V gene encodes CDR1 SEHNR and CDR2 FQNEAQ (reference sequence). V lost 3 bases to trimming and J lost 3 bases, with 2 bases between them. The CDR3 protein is CASSFKETQYF. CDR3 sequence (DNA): TGTGCCAGCAGCTTTAAAGAGACCCAGTACTTC. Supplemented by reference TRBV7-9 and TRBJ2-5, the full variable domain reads DTGVSQNPRHKITKRGQNVTFRCDPISEHNRLYWYRQTLGQGPEFLTYFQNEAQLEKSRLLSDRFSAERPKGSFSTLEIQRTEQGDSAMYLCASSFKETQYFGPGTRLLVL.

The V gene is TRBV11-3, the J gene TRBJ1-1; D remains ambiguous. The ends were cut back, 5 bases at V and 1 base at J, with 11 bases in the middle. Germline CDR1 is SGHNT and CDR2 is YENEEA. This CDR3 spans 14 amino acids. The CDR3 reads CASSPPKRNTEAFF. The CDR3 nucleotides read TGTGCCAGCAGCCCCCCTAAGAGGAACACTGAAGCTTTCTTT.

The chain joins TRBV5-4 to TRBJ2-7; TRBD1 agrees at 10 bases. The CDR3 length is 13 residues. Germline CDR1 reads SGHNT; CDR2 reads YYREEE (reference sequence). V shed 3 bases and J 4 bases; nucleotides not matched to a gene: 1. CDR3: CASSWDRGYEQYF. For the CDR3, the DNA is TGTGCCAGCAGCTGGGACAGGGGTTACGAGCAGTACTTC.